The 21 T cell receptor beta chains listed next were all sequenced from one sample in a study of breast tumors, draining lymph nodes, adjacent tissues (dated by TCRdb to 2016 to 2017). Receptors were amplified or captured by multiplex PCR. The reads were generated on an Illumina HiSeq 2000. TCRdb reanalyzed the raw reads on its own, using fastp at Q25 for trimming and MiXCR for clone calling, and kept in-frame beta chains. Rows are combined by CDR3 protein, so each entry shows the most common genes and DNA. Within this sample are approximately 300,000 distinct CDR3 sequences, with under 35% of them counted one time only. Around 1% of the sample belongs to the ten largest clones. The axillary draining lymph nodes of breast cancer patients were the source of the lymph node samples. Sequenced sample: axillary lymph node tissue. Receptors were obtained from a female donor with breast cancer. Some clones in this sample may be carry-over from other donors' samples.

This clonotype was seen more than once but under ten times. The chain links TRBV5-8 to TRBJ1-2; D unclear. CDR1 is SGHTS and CDR2 is YDEGEE in the germline V gene. CDR3 length equals 14 residues. With 3 bases removed from V and 0 bases from J, the gap between germline ends came to 9 bases. CDR3 amino acids: CASSSGLANYGYTF. The CDR3 nucleotides are TGTGCCAGCAGCTCCGGACTGGCTAACTATGGCTACACCTTC. Variable domain in full (rest from reference TRBV5-8 and TRBJ1-2): EAGVTQSPTHLIKTRGQQATLRCSPISGHTSVYWYQQALGLGLQFLLWYDEGEERNRGNFPPRFSGRQFPNYSSELNVNALELEDSALYLCASSSGLANYGYTFGSGTRLTVV.

This clonotype was recorded at least ten times. The junction and the germline gene differ at one end; a read error may be behind it. This chain joins TRBV2 and TRBJ2-4; 7 positions agree with TRBD1. Germline assignment: CDR1 SNHLY and CDR2 FYNNEI. There are 10 residues in the CDR3. CDR3 sequence (DNA): TGTGCCACCAGGACAGGCCTCGTTGCATTC. As protein: CATRTGLVAF.

The chain uses TRBV7-3 and TRBJ2-1, with 12 bases that match TRBD2. Germline V gene data show CDR1 as SGHTA and CDR2 as FQGTGA. Trimming removed 5 bases from V and 4 bases from J; junction bases left unmatched: 9. The CDR3 has 17 amino acids. CDR3 bases: TGTGCCAGCAGCGAGCATGGACTAGCGGGAAGATACAATGAGCAGTTCTTC. Its protein is CASSEHGLAGRYNEQFF.

The sample holds many counts of this clonotype. The genes are TRBV7-9 and TRBJ2-7; D uncertain. Looked up from germline, CDR1 is SEHNR and CDR2 is FQNEAQ (reference sequence). V lost 0 bases and J lost 13, with 16 bases in between. This CDR3 is 13 amino acids long. In nucleotides, the CDR3 is TGTGCCAGCAGCTTAGCGTTTGGCGAATCACGATACTTC. It yields the protein CASSLAFGESRYF. The whole variable domain, remainder taken from reference TRBV7-9 and TRBJ2-7, is DTGVSQNPRHKITKRGQNVTFRCDPISEHNRLYWYRQTLGQGPEFLTYFQNEAQLEKSRLLSDRFSAERPKGSFSTLEIQRTEQGDSAMYLCASSLAFGESRYFGPGTRLTVT.

This clonotype came up many times. V usage is TRBV14 and J usage is TRBJ2-2; 8 bases agree with TRBD2. The J segment lost 2 bases and the V segment lost 4 bases, leaving 9 bases of the junction unmatched. This CDR3 has 17 residues. CDR1 and CDR2 from the germline V gene are SGHDN and FVKESK. The CDR3 reads CASSLRGSGINTGELFF. The CDR3 region has the DNA TGTGCCAGCAGCCTTCGGGGTAGCGGGATTAACACCGGGGAGCTGTTTTTT.

A word on this clonotype: The conserved closing phenylalanine or tryptophan is absent in this CDR3, likely reflecting a read error. The limits of the CDR3 on the DNA are not certain, so only TCRdb's listed CDR3 is given. The chain couples TRBV7-8 to TRBJ1-3. The CDR3 sequence runs 8 residues, both termini included. Germline assignment: CDR1 SGHVS and CDR2 FQNEAQ. The CDR3 reads CASSLDLA.

With respect to this clonotype: With a much larger clone just one base away, this may be a read error. The V call is TRBV5-6, the J call TRBJ2-5, with D tentatively TRBD2 (5 bases). This CDR3 contains 12 residues. The germline V gene encodes CDR1 SGHDT and CDR2 YYEEEE. V dropped 1 base and J dropped 11 bases, with 12 bases sitting between them. CDR3 bases: TGTGCCAGCAGCTTGTCGACTACCCCTCAGTACTTC. It yields the protein CASSLSTTPQYF.

Turning to this clonotype: One junction end does not reproduce the germline sequence, and a read error may be involved. This chain links TRBV28 with TRBJ2-7; TRBD2 might be the D (6 bases). The CDR3 has 12 amino acids. Germline CDR1 reads MDHEN; CDR2 reads SYDVKM. The CDR3 DNA reads TGTGCCAGCACCTCGGGAGTCTACGAGCGGTACTTC. Translated, it gives CASTSGVYERYF.

V gene TRBV3-1 combines with J gene TRBJ2-7, with unresolved D. V was cut by 1 base and J by 4 bases, with 8 bases left in between. Germline V gene data show CDR1 as LGHDT and CDR2 as YNNKEL (reference sequence). The length of the CDR3 is 13 residues. The CDR3 protein is CASSQVGRYEQYF. CDR3 in DNA: TGTGCCAGCAGCCAAGTGGGAAGATACGAGCAGTACTTC.

As regards this clonotype: A much larger clone differs by one base, so this may be a read error. The chain recombines TRBV10-3 with TRBJ2-3; 8 positions match TRBD1. CDR3 length equals 17 residues. Germline assignment: CDR1 ENHRY and CDR2 SYGVKD. V shed 5 bases, J shed 2 bases, and the junction held 12 bases outside the gene matches. The CDR3 nucleotides read TGTGCCATCAGTAAATTTACCACAGGGGGATTCACAGATACGCAGTATTTT. Its protein product is CAISKFTTGGFTDTQYF.

In this sample, this clonotype turned up a few times. The V gene is TRBV30, the J gene TRBJ1-4; D call uncertain. Trimming took off 4 bases at V and 0 bases at J, with 15 bases between the two ends. CDR3 length: 16 amino acids. Germline values: CDR1 GTSNPN, CDR2 SVGIG (reference sequence). The CDR3 sequence is CAWNPPPLATNEKLFF. In DNA form, the CDR3 reads TGTGCCTGGAATCCCCCCCCGCTTGCAACTAATGAAAAACTGTTTTTT.

The V call is TRBV7-9, the J call TRBJ1-5; 8 bases are shared with TRBD1. The CDR3 extends over 14 amino acids. CDR1 is SEHNR and CDR2 is FQNEAQ in the germline V gene (reference sequence). V shed 3 bases and J 14 bases; nucleotides not matched to a gene: 12. The CDR3 DNA is TGTGCCAGCAGCTTGAGACAGGGGAAAGCCTACGAGCATTTT. The encoded protein is CASSLRQGKAYEHF.

The rearrangement uses TRBV6-5 and TRBJ1-1, with D possibly matching TRBD1 (5 bases). The CDR3 contains 16 residues. Germline V CDR1 and CDR2: MNHEY, SVGAGI. V gave up 6 bases and J gave up 3 bases, with 20 bases separating them. The CDR3 loop reads CASSHWRAVGHTEAFF. CDR3 DNA sequence: TGTGCCAGCAGCCATTGGAGGGCGGTGGGGCACACTGAAGCTTTCTTT.

This clonotype has at least ten counts. The chain is built from TRBV15 and TRBJ2-2; D call uncertain. Germline-derived CDR1 and CDR2 are LNHNV and YYDKDF (reference sequence). The CDR3 runs 15 residues. Trimming removed 1 base at V and 5 bases at J, with 11 bases between. CDR3 in amino acids: CATSRATWSTGELFF. The CDR3 DNA follows: TGTGCCACCAGCAGAGCGACATGGTCAACCGGGGAGCTGTTTTTT.

This clonotype was seen repeatedly, ten times or more. The CDR3 nucleotides are TGTGCCAGTAGTGCCAGACTAGCGGGAGGGGGGGATACGCAGTATTTT. It codes for CASSARLAGGGDTQYF. The V and J genes are TRBV19 and TRBJ2-3, with 14 nucleotides matching TRBD2. The germline CDR1 and CDR2 sequences are LNHDA and SQIVND (reference sequence). The J segment lost 6 bases and the V segment lost 5 bases, leaving 7 bases of the junction unmatched. This CDR3 region has 16 residues.

This clonotype was seen ten or more times. At one of its ends the junction is not consistent with the germline gene, which may arise from a read error. The chain recombines TRBV11-3 with TRBJ2-7, with D possibly matching TRBD2 (7 bases). The germline V gene encodes CDR1 SGHNT and CDR2 YENEEA. The CDR3 contains 16 residues. CDR3 loop: CASSLFSLGGDRGLHF. The DNA for the CDR3 is TGTGCCAGCAGCTTATTTTCTTTAGGGGGGGATCGGGGGCTCCACTTC.

This clonotype has ten or more counts. The rearrangement uses TRBV12-3 or TRBV12-4 and TRBJ2-1; D perhaps matches TRBD1 (6 bases). The V gene lost 6 bases and the J gene lost 2 bases, with 11 bases spanning the gap. The CDR3 runs to 14 residues. The CDR3 region is CASSLGTTYNEQFF. CDR3 bases: TGTGCCAGCAGCCTCGGGACAACCTACAATGAGCAGTTCTTC.

Points on this clonotype: Given the absence of the conserved phenylalanine or tryptophan at the CDR3 end, a read error is likely. V gene TRBV20-1 combines with J gene TRBJ1-5; 8 nucleotides match TRBD1. Trimming removed 5 bases from V and 6 bases from J; junction bases left unmatched: 6. This CDR3 region has 13 residues. CDR1 DFQATT and CDR2 SNEGSKA come from the germline V gene (reference sequence). This CDR3 reads CSARPGQGQPQHL. As DNA, the CDR3 is TGCAGTGCTCGACCAGGACAGGGTCAGCCCCAGCATCTT.

The genes are TRBV7-9 and TRBJ2-1, with D tentatively TRBD1 or TRBD2 (5 bases each). V was shortened by 5 bases and J by 8 bases, with 16 bases between the two germline ends. The CDR3 consists of 14 residues. From germline, CDR1 is SEHNR and CDR2 FQNEAQ (reference sequence). The DNA for the CDR3 is TGTGCCAGCAGCCGGGGCAGTCGAAGCGATGAGCAGTTCTTC. This encodes CASSRGSRSDEQFF.

As to this clonotype: One junction end disagrees with the germline gene, perhaps due to a read error. The CDR3 spells CASSLMVRAREQHF. DNA of the CDR3: TGTGCCAGCAGTTTAATGGTAAGGGCCCGCGAGCAGCACTTC. J is TRBJ2-7 and V is TRBV27; the D is unclear. CDR1 is MNHEY, CDR2 SMNVEV, per germline (reference sequence). This CDR3 contains 14 residues.

This clonotype came up many times. V usage is TRBV7-2 and J usage is TRBJ2-3, with D tentatively TRBD2 (5 bases). This CDR3 has 15 amino acids. V was trimmed by 2 bases and J by 2 bases, leaving 11 bases between them. Germline V gene lookup returns CDR1 SGHTA and CDR2 FQGNSA. The CDR3 DNA reads as TGTGCCAGCAGCTTACGAAGCGGACCCACAGATACGCAGTATTTT. This encodes CASSLRSGPTDTQYF.